This T cell receptor beta chain was identified during a study of T-cell memory formation after mild COVID-19. Study details: TCR clusters showed largely donor specificity.

Between the trimmed V and J ends, which lost 5 bases and 2 bases, there was a span of 21 bases. Germline V gives CDR1 SGDLS, CDR2 YYNGEE. There are 17 residues in the CDR3. Broader study findings: Contracting CD4+ clones sat mainly in CM and EM; CD8+ in EMRA.

Remarks on this clonotype: What it recognizes is unknown.

It was 5'RACE with constant-segment primers that produced the TCR alpha and TCR beta cDNA libraries, which carried sample barcodes and UMIs. One entry per CDR3 protein, called by TCRdb with MiXCR from the 5' RACE reads. This sample has roughly 100,000 distinct CDR3 sequences, with around 12% found just once. Sequenced input: PBMCs or a T cell subset sorted from them (not recorded which). The chain joins TRBV9 to TRBJ2-3; D is tentatively TRBD1 or TRBD2 (6 bases each). The TCR was taken from an adult woman who had mild COVID-19 (a few samples of this study predate the infection). Cell type and time point are not known. CDR3 sequence: CASSYPGGQDYTDTQYF. The CDR3 DNA sequence: TGTGCCAGCAGTTATCCTGGGGGGCAGGATTACACAGATACGCAGTATTTT.